The rows below give T cell receptor beta chains drawn from one sample of a study of neoadjuvant nivolumab and ipilimumab in lung cancer. The table came from immunoSEQ multiplex PCR; TCRdb's copy has only in-frame clones and leaves some out. The repertoire holds 40,000 to 60,000 clones, 75% to 90% seen once, with about 3.5% in the top ten. The input for sequencing was blood, taken before neoadjuvant nivolumab, alone or with ipilimumab. These receptors all come from an adult with non-small cell lung cancer. Some clones in this sample may be carry-over from other donors' samples. Each CDR3 is given with its conserved first and last residue. The D gene is left open where the match is weak. Some rows have no size entry. The others give once, few or many, or a class for an expanded clone.

clone_size: NA; j_call: TRBJ1-5; v_call: TRBV19; d_call: NA; cdr3_aa: CASSTGARNQPQHF; cdr3_nt: TGTGCCAGTAGTACAGGGGCCCGGAATCAGCCCCAGCATTTT
clone_size: NA; j_call: TRBJ1-2; v_call: TRBV6-5; d_call: TRBD1; cdr3_aa: CASRPNREGAYGYTF; cdr3_nt: TGTGCCAGCAGGCCTAACAGGGAGGGGGCCTATGGCTACACCTTC
clone_size: NA; j_call: TRBJ2-5; v_call: TRBV6-5; d_call: NA; cdr3_aa: CASSYDILGGKTQYF; cdr3_nt: TGTGCCAGCAGTTACGATATTCTTGGGGGAAAGACCCAGTACTTC
clone_size: once; j_call: TRBJ2-1; v_call: TRBV5-1; d_call: TRBD2; cdr3_aa: CASSFSSGSSYNEQFF; cdr3_nt: TGCGCCAGCAGCTTCAGTAGCGGGAGCTCCTACAATGAGCAGTTCTTC
clone_size: NA; j_call: TRBJ1-2; v_call: TRBV5-5; d_call: TRBD1; cdr3_aa: CASSSSAGGINYGYTF; cdr3_nt: TGTGCCAGCAGCTCATCGGCAGGGGGCATCAACTATGGCTACACCTTC
clone_size: NA; j_call: TRBJ2-7; v_call: TRBV6-1; d_call: TRBD1; cdr3_aa: CASSEARTGVSYEQYF; cdr3_nt: TGTGCCAGCAGTGAAGCCCGGACAGGGGTGTCCTACGAGCAGTACTTC
clone_size: NA; j_call: TRBJ2-7; v_call: TRBV6-6; d_call: TRBD2; cdr3_aa: CASLGVLAGDEQYF; cdr3_nt: TGTGCCAGCCTTGGTGTACTAGCGGGAGATGAGCAGTACTTC
clone_size: NA; j_call: TRBJ2-1; v_call: TRBV7-9; d_call: NA; cdr3_aa: CASSLAKNEQFF; cdr3_nt: TGTGCCAGCAGCTTAGCGAAGAATGAGCAGTTCTTC
clone_size: NA; j_call: TRBJ2-6; v_call: TRBV19; d_call: NA; cdr3_aa: CASSMIWEEGANVLTF; cdr3_nt: TGTGCCAGTAGTATGATATGGGAGGAGGGGGCCAACGTCCTGACTTTC
clone_size: NA; j_call: TRBJ2-1; v_call: TRBV5-1; d_call: TRBD2; cdr3_aa: CASSLSGFAYNEQFF; cdr3_nt: TGCGCCAGCAGCCTTAGCGGGTTCGCCTACAATGAGCAGTTCTTC
clone_size: NA; j_call: TRBJ2-1; v_call: TRBV30; d_call: TRBD2; cdr3_aa: CAWSVWTSGRQNEQFF; cdr3_nt: TGTGCCTGGAGTGTATGGACTAGCGGGAGGCAGAATGAGCAGTTCTTC
clone_size: NA; j_call: TRBJ2-3; v_call: TRBV18; d_call: TRBD2; cdr3_aa: CASSSRQSSGSTDTQYF; cdr3_nt: TGTGCCAGCTCATCTCGGCAGAGTAGCGGGAGCACAGATACGCAGTATTTT
clone_size: NA; j_call: TRBJ2-2; v_call: TRBV6-1; d_call: NA; cdr3_aa: CASDSGQTTGELFF; cdr3_nt: TGTGCCAGCGATTCTGGACAGACCACCGGGGAGCTGTTTTTT
clone_size: NA; j_call: TRBJ1-1; v_call: TRBV19; d_call: NA; cdr3_aa: CASSIGRRAEAFF; cdr3_nt: TGTGCCAGTAGTATTGGCAGGCGGGCTGAAGCTTTCTTT
clone_size: NA; j_call: TRBJ2-7; v_call: TRBV14; d_call: TRBD2; cdr3_aa: CASNNIGTNYEQYF; cdr3_nt: TGTGCCAGCAATAATATTGGGACTAACTACGAGCAGTACTTC
clone_size: NA; j_call: TRBJ1-2; v_call: TRBV11-2; d_call: NA; cdr3_aa: CASSYGTVRGYTF; cdr3_nt: TGTGCCAGCAGCTATGGGACCGTGAGAGGCTACACCTTC
clone_size: once; j_call: TRBJ2-7; v_call: TRBV4-2; d_call: TRBD1; cdr3_aa: CASSQDTRTGNEQYF; cdr3_nt: TGTGCCAGCAGCCAGGATACACGGACAGGGAACGAGCAGTACTTC
clone_size: NA; j_call: TRBJ2-7; v_call: TRBV7-9; d_call: TRBD1; cdr3_aa: CASSHSGGQGTYEQYF; cdr3_nt: TGTGCCAGCAGCCACTCCGGGGGACAGGGAACCTACGAGCAGTACTTC
clone_size: NA; j_call: TRBJ1-1; v_call: TRBV6-6; d_call: TRBD1; cdr3_aa: CASSYSTGATEAFF; cdr3_nt: TGTGCCAGCAGTTATTCAACAGGGGCCACTGAAGCTTTCTTT
clone_size: NA; j_call: TRBJ2-7; v_call: TRBV29-1; d_call: TRBD1; cdr3_aa: CSVGIGGTGTEQYF; cdr3_nt: TGCAGCGTTGGGATAGGGGGCACAGGTACCGAGCAGTACTTC
clone_size: NA; j_call: TRBJ2-1; v_call: TRBV11-1; d_call: TRBD2; cdr3_aa: CASSLTSGGYNEQFF; cdr3_nt: TGTGCCAGCAGCCTAACTAGCGGAGGATACAATGAGCAGTTCTTC
clone_size: NA; j_call: TRBJ2-3; v_call: TRBV18; d_call: NA; cdr3_aa: CASSSASTDTQYF; cdr3_nt: TGTGCCAGCTCATCTGCTAGCACAGATACGCAGTATTTT
clone_size: once; j_call: TRBJ1-5; v_call: TRBV19; d_call: NA; cdr3_aa: CASKRGNQPQHF; cdr3_nt: TGTGCCAGTAAACGTGGCAATCAGCCCCAGCATTTT
clone_size: NA; j_call: TRBJ1-2; v_call: TRBV5-4; d_call: TRBD1; cdr3_aa: CASSPGTGDGGYTF; cdr3_nt: TGTGCCAGCAGCCCCGGGACAGGGGACGGTGGCTACACCTTC
clone_size: NA; j_call: TRBJ2-7; v_call: TRBV5-5; d_call: NA; cdr3_aa: CASSPQGTLNEQYF; cdr3_nt: TGTGCCAGCAGCCCACAGGGTACTCTGAACGAGCAGTACTTC
clone_size: NA; j_call: TRBJ1-5; v_call: TRBV5-1; d_call: TRBD1; cdr3_aa: CASSNGDSGGSPQHF; cdr3_nt: TGCGCCAGCAGCAATGGGGACAGCGGAGGGTCGCCCCAGCATTTT
clone_size: NA; j_call: TRBJ2-1; v_call: TRBV1; d_call: NA; cdr3_aa: CTSTGMMGFIPDNEQFF; cdr3_nt: TGCACCAGCACGGGAATGATGGGATTCATTCCGGACAATGAGCAGTTCTTC
clone_size: NA; j_call: TRBJ2-5; v_call: TRBV30; d_call: NA; cdr3_aa: CAFQGAGETQYF; cdr3_nt: TGTGCCTTTCAGGGTGCAGGGGAGACCCAGTACTTC
clone_size: NA; j_call: TRBJ1-2; v_call: TRBV27; d_call: NA; cdr3_aa: CASPDGDVNYGYTF; cdr3_nt: TGTGCCAGCCCGGACGGCGACGTTAACTATGGCTACACCTTC
clone_size: NA; j_call: TRBJ1-4; v_call: TRBV15; d_call: NA; cdr3_aa: CATSRGRNNEKLFF; cdr3_nt: TGTGCCACCAGCAGAGGGCGGAATAATGAAAAACTGTTTTTT
clone_size: once; j_call: TRBJ2-1; v_call: TRBV29-1; d_call: NA; cdr3_aa: CSVDGGGQFF; cdr3_nt: TGCAGCGTTGACGGAGGGGGGCAGTTCTTC
clone_size: NA; j_call: TRBJ2-3; v_call: TRBV9; d_call: TRBD2; cdr3_aa: CASSDSGRDQDTQYF; cdr3_nt: TGTGCCAGCAGCGATAGCGGGAGGGACCAAGATACGCAGTATTTT
clone_size: once; j_call: TRBJ2-1; v_call: TRBV25-1; d_call: NA; cdr3_aa: CASRRVYNEQFF; cdr3_nt: TGTGCCAGCAGGCGGGTCTACAATGAGCAGTTCTTC
clone_size: NA; j_call: TRBJ2-3; v_call: TRBV7-2; d_call: NA; cdr3_aa: CASSVTGAGGRGTQYF; cdr3_nt: TGTGCCAGCAGCGTGACAGGGGCTGGAGGGAGGGGTACGCAGTATTTT
clone_size: NA; j_call: TRBJ2-5; v_call: TRBV5-1; d_call: TRBD2; cdr3_aa: CASSLAIAGTKETQYF; cdr3_nt: TGCGCCAGCAGCTTGGCAATAGCGGGAACGAAAGAGACCCAGTACTTC
clone_size: NA; j_call: TRBJ2-7; v_call: TRBV4-1; d_call: TRBD1; cdr3_aa: CASSQVMWDRTYEQYF; cdr3_nt: TGCGCCAGCAGCCAGGTGATGTGGGACAGGACCTACGAGCAGTACTTC
clone_size: once; j_call: TRBJ2-1; v_call: TRBV7-2; d_call: TRBD2; cdr3_aa: CASSLGGTSSNEQFF; cdr3_nt: TGTGCCAGCAGCTTGGGGGGGACTAGCAGCAATGAGCAGTTCTTC
clone_size: NA; j_call: TRBJ1-2; v_call: TRBV18; d_call: TRBD1; cdr3_aa: CASSLYSQDRSNYGYTF; cdr3_nt: TGTGCCAGCTCACTATACTCGCAGGACAGGAGCAACTATGGCTACACCTTC
clone_size: NA; j_call: TRBJ2-1; v_call: TRBV5-1; d_call: NA; cdr3_aa: CASSLDPTERLTYNEQFF; cdr3_nt: TGCGCCAGCAGCTTGGACCCGACCGAGCGTTTAACCTACAATGAGCAGTTCTTC